These 9 T cell receptor beta chains were sequenced from one sample in a study of T-cell memory formation after mild COVID-19. TCRdb reanalysed the 5' RACE reads using MiXCR and keeps one entry per CDR3 protein. Of under 350,000 distinct CDR3 sequences in the sample, roughly 16% are singletons; the top ten hold roughly 24%. Source material: PBMCs or a T cell subset sorted from them (not recorded which). These receptors were taken from a man aged 18 to 30 who had mild COVID-19 (a few samples of this study predate the infection). Cell type and time point are not known.

J is TRBJ2-2 and V is TRBV29-1; D uncertain. CDR3 length: 13 amino acids. The V and J ends lost 5 bases and 6 bases respectively, with 13 bases between them. CDR1 and CDR2 (germline): SQVTM, ANQGSEA. Here the CDR3 reads CSVSHQGPGELFF. CDR3 nucleotides: TGCAGCGTTTCCCATCAAGGGCCCGGGGAGCTGTTTTTT.

This clonotype was seen a few times. The chain is built from TRBV4-1 and TRBJ1-3; D ambiguous. This CDR3 is 15 amino acids long. V was trimmed by 0 bases and J by 1 base, leaving 7 bases between them. Germline V gene lookup returns CDR1 MGHRA and CDR2 YSYEKL. In DNA, the CDR3 is TGCGCCAGCAGCCAAGATGTAGCTTCTGGAAACACCATATATTTT. This translates into CASSQDVASGNTIYF.

This chain connects TRBV20-1 to TRBJ2-3; D call uncertain. CDR3 length equals 14 residues. Germline loops: CDR1 DFQATT, CDR2 SNEGSKA (reference sequence). V was shortened by 6 bases and J by 0 bases, with 13 bases between the two germline ends. The DNA of the CDR3 is TGCAGTGCCTTCCTATTGACTAGCACAGATACGCAGTATTTT. This codes for CSAFLLTSTDTQYF.

The V and J genes are TRBV29-1 and TRBJ1-2; 8 nucleotides match TRBD1. V was pared by 6 bases and J by 8 bases, with 8 bases of the junction left unmatched. CDR3 length equals 12 residues. Germline CDR1 and CDR2: SQVTM and ANQGSEA. CDR3 bases: TGCAGCGTCTCGTGGACAGGGCTCGGCTACACCTTC. Translated, it gives CSVSWTGLGYTF. The entire variable domain, with the rest obtained from reference TRBV29-1 and TRBJ1-2, is as follows: SAVISQKPSRDICQRGTSLTIQCQVDSQVTMMFWYRQQPGQSLTLIATANQGSEATYESGFVIDKFPISRPNLTFSTLTVSNMSPEDSSIYLCSVSWTGLGYTFGSGTRLTVV.

This clonotype was detected a few times. The chain recombines TRBV5-1 with TRBJ1-4; D not resolved. In germline, CDR1 is SGHRS, CDR2 YFSETQ. CDR3 length: 13 residues. V was clipped by 3 bases and J by 5 bases, with 8 bases between them. CDR3 DNA: TGCGCCAGCAGCTCCATCCCCAATGAAAAACTGTTTTTT. Its translation is CASSSIPNEKLFF.

This clonotype was seen at least ten times. J is TRBJ1-2 and V is TRBV4-1, with D possibly matching TRBD1 (5 bases). The V and J ends lost 3 bases and 7 bases respectively, with 24 bases between them. The length of the CDR3 is 17 residues. Germline CDR1 is MGHRA and CDR2 is YSYEKL. In DNA form, the CDR3 reads TGCGCCAGCAGCCACCCCGGGCGGCCGGGACTGAGATCTGGCTACACCTTC. This codes for CASSHPGRPGLRSGYTF.

The rearrangement joins TRBV7-9 to TRBJ2-1, with 13 bases aligning to TRBD2. Germline V gives CDR1 SEHNR, CDR2 FQNEAQ (reference sequence). Trimming removed 5 bases from V and 6 bases from J; junction bases left unmatched: 19. The CDR3 spans 20 residues. Written as DNA, the CDR3 is TGTGCCAGCAGCCCAAGTGGGGGACAGACAAGGACTAGCGGGAGCAATGAGCAGTTCTTC. Protein product: CASSPSGGQTRTSGSNEQFF.

This clonotype was seen a few times. J is TRBJ1-2 and V is TRBV20-1, with a tentative D call TRBD1 (5 bases). The germline CDR1 and CDR2 sequences are DFQATT and SNEGSKA (reference sequence). There are 15 residues in the CDR3. V lost 3 bases and J 4 bases, leaving 18 bases between the germline ends. CDR3: CSASLMGTVGYGYTF. The CDR3 nucleotides are TGCAGTGCTAGCCTTATGGGGACCGTCGGCTATGGCTACACCTTC.

V usage is TRBV24-1 and J usage is TRBJ1-5, with D maybe TRBD1 (5 bases). Germline V gene data show CDR1 as KGHDR and CDR2 as SFDVKD. The germline V and J ends were trimmed by 9 bases and 2 bases, with 19 bases remaining between them. The CDR3 runs 16 residues. CDR3 in amino acids: CATPGSRAGGNQPQHF. DNA for the CDR3: TGTGCCACCCCCGGGAGCAGGGCCGGGGGCAATCAGCCCCAGCATTTT.